The subject of this entry is one T cell receptor (beta chain). Antigen specificity is unknown. The data stem from a study of regulatory and conventional T cells in RAG deficiency. Study-wide results and limits: Sorted Omenn CD25-high CD127-low cells may not be bona fide Tregs. Treg unique TCR beta sequences were about 100-fold fewer in Omenn syndrome and CID/AS patients than controls. Shorter CDR3s in all patient subsets; >80% Treg-Tconv overlap in Omenn.

Genomic DNA came from blood conventional CD4+ T cells gated CD25-low CD127-high. Per germline, CDR1 MNHEY and CDR2 SMNVEV (reference sequence). This CDR3 spans 15 amino acids. V lost 4 bases and J lost 3, with 12 bases in between. Assay used: immunoSEQ multiplex PCR; TCRdb lists only in-frame clones, some missing. This table has some 31,000 clones, 90% to 95% appearing once. The sample was also linked to a second study, of regulatory T cells. That investigation notes: The primer mix had 52 TRBV and 13 TRBJ primers. Regulatory T cells showed the strongest V-J pair restriction and V/J gene skewing among patient repertoires.

Input material: CD25- CD4+ T cells sorted from blood. The origin of this receptor is a human donor in good health. This chain links TRBV27 with TRBJ2-2, with unresolved D. This CDR3 reads CASSSPRSYTGELFF. The CDR3, as DNA: TGTGCCAGCAGTTCACCTAGGAGTTACACCGGGGAGCTGTTTTTT.